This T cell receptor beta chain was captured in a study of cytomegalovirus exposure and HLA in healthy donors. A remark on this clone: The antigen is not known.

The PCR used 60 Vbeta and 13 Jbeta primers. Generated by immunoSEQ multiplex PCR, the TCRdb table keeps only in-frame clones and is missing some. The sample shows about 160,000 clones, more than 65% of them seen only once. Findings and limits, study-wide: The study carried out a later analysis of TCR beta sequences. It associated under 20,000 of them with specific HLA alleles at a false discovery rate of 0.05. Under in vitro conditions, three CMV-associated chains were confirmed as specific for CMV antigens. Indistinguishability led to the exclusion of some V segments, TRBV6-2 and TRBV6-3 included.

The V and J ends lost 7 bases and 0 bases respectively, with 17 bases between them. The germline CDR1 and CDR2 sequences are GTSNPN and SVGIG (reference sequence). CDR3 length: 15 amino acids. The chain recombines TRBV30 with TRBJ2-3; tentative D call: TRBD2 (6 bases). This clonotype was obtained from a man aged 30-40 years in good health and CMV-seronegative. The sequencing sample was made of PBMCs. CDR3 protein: CALKYGGPSTDTQYF. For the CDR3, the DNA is TGTGCCTTAAAATACGGGGGACCTAGCACAGATACGCAGTATTTT.